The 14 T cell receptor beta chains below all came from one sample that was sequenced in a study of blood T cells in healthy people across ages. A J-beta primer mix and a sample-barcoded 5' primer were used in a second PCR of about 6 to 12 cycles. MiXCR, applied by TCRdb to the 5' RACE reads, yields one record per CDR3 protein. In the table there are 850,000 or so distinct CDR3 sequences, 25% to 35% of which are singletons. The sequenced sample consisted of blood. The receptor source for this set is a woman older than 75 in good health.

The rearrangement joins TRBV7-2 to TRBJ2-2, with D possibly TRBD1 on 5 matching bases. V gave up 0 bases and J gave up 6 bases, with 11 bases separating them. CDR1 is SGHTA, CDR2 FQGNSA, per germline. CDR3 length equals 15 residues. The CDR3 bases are TGTGCCAGCAGCTTAGCGCAGGGTGCCGCCGGGGAGCTGTTTTTT. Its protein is CASSLAQGAAGELFF.

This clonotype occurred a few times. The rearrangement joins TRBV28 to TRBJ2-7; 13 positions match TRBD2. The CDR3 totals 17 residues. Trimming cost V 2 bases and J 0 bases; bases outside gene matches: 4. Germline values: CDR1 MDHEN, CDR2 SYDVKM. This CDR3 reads CASSLHTSGRASYEQYF. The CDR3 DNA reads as TGTGCCAGCAGTTTACATACTAGCGGGAGGGCCTCCTACGAGCAGTACTTC.

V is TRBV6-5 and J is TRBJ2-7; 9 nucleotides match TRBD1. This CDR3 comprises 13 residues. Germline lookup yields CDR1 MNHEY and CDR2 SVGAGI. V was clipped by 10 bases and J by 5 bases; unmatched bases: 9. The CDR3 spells CAITGTGLHEQYF. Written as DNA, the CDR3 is TGTGCCATAACCGGGACAGGGTTACACGAGCAGTACTTC.

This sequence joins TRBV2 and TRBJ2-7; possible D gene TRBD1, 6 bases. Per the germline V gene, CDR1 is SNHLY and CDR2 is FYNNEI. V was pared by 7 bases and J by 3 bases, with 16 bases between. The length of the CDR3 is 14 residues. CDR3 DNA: TGTGCCAGCAAAGAATCGACAGGATTCTACGAGCAGTACTTC. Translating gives CASKESTGFYEQYF. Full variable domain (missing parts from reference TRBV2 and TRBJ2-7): EPEVTQTPSHQVTQMGQEVILRCVPISNHLYFYWYRQILGQKVEFLVSFYNNEISEKSEIFDDQFSVERPDGSNFTLKIRSTKLEDSAMYFCASKESTGFYEQYFGPGTRLTVT.

Here the CDR3 DNA reads TGTGCCAGCAGCTTCTACCCAGGACTAGCGGGGGAAGAGACCCAGTACTTC. The encoded protein is CASSFYPGLAGEETQYF. The chain uses TRBV7-8 and TRBJ2-5; 13 nucleotides align to TRBD2. The CDR3 sequence is 17 residues long. Germline CDR1 reads SGHVS; CDR2 reads FQNEAQ. V was clipped by 3 bases and J by 3 bases; unmatched bases: 7. Full variable domain (outside the CDR3, taken from reference TRBV7-8 and TRBJ2-5): GAGVSQSPRYKVAKRGQDVALRCDPISGHVSLFWYQQALGQGPEFLTYFQNEAQLDKSGLPSDRFFAERPEGSVSTLKIQRTQQEDSAVYLCASSFYPGLAGEETQYFGPGTRLLVL.

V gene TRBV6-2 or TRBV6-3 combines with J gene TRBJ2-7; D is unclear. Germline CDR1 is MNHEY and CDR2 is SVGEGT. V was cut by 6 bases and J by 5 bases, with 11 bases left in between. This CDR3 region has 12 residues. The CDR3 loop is CASRRGEDEQYF. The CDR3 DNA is TGTGCCAGCAGAAGAGGAGAGGACGAGCAGTACTTC.

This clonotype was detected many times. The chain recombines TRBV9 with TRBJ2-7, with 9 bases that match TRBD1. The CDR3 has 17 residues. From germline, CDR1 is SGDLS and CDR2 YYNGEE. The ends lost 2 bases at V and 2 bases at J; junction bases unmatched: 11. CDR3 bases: TGTGCCAGCAGCGTGGGCCCACCGGGGACAGGGCCCTACGAGCAGTACTTC. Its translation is CASSVGPPGTGPYEQYF.

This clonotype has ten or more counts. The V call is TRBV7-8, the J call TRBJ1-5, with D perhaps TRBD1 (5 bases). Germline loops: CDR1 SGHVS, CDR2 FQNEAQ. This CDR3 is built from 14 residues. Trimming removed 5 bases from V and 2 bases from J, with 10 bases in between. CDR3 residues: CASSKGQGNQPQHF. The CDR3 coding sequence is TGTGCCAGCAGCAAAGGACAAGGCAATCAGCCCCAGCATTTT.

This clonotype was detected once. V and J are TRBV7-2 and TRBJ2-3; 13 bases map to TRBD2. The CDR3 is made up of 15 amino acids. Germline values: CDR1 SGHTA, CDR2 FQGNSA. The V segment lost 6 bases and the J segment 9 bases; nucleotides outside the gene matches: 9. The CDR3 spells CASRLGLAGAYTQYF. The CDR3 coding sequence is TGTGCCAGCAGACTCGGACTAGCGGGAGCTTACACGCAGTATTTT.

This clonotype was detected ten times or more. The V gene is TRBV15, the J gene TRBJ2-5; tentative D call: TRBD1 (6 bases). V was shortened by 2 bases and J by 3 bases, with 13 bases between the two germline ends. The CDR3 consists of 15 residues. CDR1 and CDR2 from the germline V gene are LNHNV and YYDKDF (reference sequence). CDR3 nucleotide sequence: TGTGCCACCAGCAGACCAACGGCAGGGGAAGAGACCCAGTACTTC. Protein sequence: CATSRPTAGEETQYF.

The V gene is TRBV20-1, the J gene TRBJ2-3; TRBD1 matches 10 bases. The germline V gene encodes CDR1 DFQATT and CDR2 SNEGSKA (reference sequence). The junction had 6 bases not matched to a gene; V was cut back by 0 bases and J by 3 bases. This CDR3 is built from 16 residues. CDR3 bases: TGCAGTGCTAGAGAAAAACCGGGACAGGGGACAGATACGCAGTATTTT. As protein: CSAREKPGQGTDTQYF.

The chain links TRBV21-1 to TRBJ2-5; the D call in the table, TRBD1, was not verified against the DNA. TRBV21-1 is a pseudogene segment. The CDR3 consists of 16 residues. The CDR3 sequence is CASSKVQGDCQETQYF. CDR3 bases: TGTGCCAGCAGCAAAGTCCAGGGGGATTGCCAAGAGACCCAGTACTTC.

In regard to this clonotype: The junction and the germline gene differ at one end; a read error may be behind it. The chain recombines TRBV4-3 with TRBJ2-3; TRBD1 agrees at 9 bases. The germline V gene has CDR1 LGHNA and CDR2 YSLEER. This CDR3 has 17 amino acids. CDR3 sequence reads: CASSQGVRGQGTDTQYF. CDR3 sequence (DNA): TGCGCCAGCAGCCAAGGGGTGAGGGGACAGGGCACAGATACACAGTATTTT.

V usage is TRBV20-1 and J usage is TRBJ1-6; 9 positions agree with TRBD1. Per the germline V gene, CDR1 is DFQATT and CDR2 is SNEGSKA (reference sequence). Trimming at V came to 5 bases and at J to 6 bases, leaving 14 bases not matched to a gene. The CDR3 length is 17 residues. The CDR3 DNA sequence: TGCAGTGCTGGGGACAGGGAGGACAATCCGTTTAATTCACCCCTCCACTTT. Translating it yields CSAGDREDNPFNSPLHF.